At least ten counts were recorded for the clone carrying this TCR beta chain. This record belongs to a study of human T cells and chemical hapten exposure. Germline trimming cut 0 bases from V and 7 bases from J; bases unmatched to any gene: 17. The CDR3 totals 20 residues. Germline assignment: CDR1 KGHDR and CDR2 SFDVKD. As for time point: patch test 1, 2 weeks after DPC sensitization. Treatment reported: therapeutic diphenylcyclopropenone sensitization with weekly scalp DPC. The library tagged individual cDNA molecules with unique molecular identifiers. TCRdb reprocessed the RACE reads via MiXCR and lists one record per CDR3 protein. The sample records 380,000 or so distinct CDR3 sequences, about 4.8% being singletons.

The genes are TRBV24-1 and TRBJ1-5; 10 bases align to TRBD1. The sequences come from whole blood, collected in connection with sensitization to the hapten diphenylcyclopropenone (DPC). The clonotype was recovered from a woman between 50 and 59 years old with alopecia areata. Some clones in this sample may be carry-over from other donors' samples. CDR3 sequence: CATSDLRGLRDRGRGQPQHF. The CDR3 nucleotides read TGTGCCACCAGTGATTTGCGAGGCCTCCGAGACAGGGGGCGAGGGCAGCCCCAGCATTTT.